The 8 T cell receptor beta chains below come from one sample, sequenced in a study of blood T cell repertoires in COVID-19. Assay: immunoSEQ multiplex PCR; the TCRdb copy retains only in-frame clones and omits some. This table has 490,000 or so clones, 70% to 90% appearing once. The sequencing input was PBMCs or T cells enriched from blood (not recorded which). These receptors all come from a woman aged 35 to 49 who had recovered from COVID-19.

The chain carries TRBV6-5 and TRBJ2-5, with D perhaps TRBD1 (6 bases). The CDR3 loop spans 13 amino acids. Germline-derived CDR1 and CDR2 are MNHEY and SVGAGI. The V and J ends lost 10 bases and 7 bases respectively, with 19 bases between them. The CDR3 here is CATKTGGAMTQYF. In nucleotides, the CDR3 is TGTGCCACCAAGACAGGAGGTGCCATGACCCAGTACTTC.

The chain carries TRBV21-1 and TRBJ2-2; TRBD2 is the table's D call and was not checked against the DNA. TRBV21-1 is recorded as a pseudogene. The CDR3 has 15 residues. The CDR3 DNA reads TGTGCCAGCAGCAAAGGAGATCCAAACACCGGGGAGCTGTTTTTT. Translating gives CASSKGDPNTGELFF.

CDR3 in DNA: TGTGCCACCAGCAGAGATCTGGGACTGCACAATGAGCAGTTCTTC. Its translation: CATSRDLGLHNEQFF. The chain carries TRBV15 and TRBJ2-1; a possible D gene is TRBD2 (6 bases). This CDR3 contains 15 residues. V shed 0 bases and J shed 5 bases, with 11 bases lying between them. Germline V CDR1 and CDR2: LNHNV, YYDKDF (reference sequence).

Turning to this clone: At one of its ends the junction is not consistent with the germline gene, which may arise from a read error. The CDR3 sequence is CASSDSPAGELFF. The CDR3 nucleotides are TGTGCCAGCAGTGACTCGCCAGCCGGGGAGCTGTTTTTT. The V gene is TRBV6-5, the J gene TRBJ2-2; no clear D. Looked up from germline, CDR1 is MNHEY and CDR2 is SVGAGI. The CDR3 length is 13 residues.

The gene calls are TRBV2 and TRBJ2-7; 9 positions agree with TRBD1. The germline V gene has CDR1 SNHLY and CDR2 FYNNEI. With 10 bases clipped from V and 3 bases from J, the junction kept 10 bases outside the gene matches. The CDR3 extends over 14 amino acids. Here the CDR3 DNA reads TGTGCCACCAGCCGACAGGGGGTGGGCTACGAGCAGTACTTC. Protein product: CATSRQGVGYEQYF.

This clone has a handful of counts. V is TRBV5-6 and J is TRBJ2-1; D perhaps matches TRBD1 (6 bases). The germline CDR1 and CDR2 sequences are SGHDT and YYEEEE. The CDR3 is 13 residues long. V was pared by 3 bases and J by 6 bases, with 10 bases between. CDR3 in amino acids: CASSWDTLNEQFF. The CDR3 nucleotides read TGTGCCAGCAGCTGGGACACCCTCAATGAGCAGTTCTTC. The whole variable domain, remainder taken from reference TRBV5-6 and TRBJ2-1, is DAGVTQSPTHLIKTRGQQVTLRCSPKSGHDTVSWYQQALGQGPQFIFQYYEEEERQRGNFPDRFSGHQFPNYSSELNVNALLLGDSALYLCASSWDTLNEQFFGPGTRLTVL.

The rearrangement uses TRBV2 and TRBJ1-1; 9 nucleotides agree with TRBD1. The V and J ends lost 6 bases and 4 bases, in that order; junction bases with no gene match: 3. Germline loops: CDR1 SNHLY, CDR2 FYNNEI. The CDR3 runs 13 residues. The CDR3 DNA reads TGTGCCAGCAGCTTGGACAGGGGCACTGAAGCTTTCTTT. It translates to CASSLDRGTEAFF. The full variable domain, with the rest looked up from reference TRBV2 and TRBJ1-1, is EPEVTQTPSHQVTQMGQEVILRCVPISNHLYFYWYRQILGQKVEFLVSFYNNEISEKSEIFDDQFSVERPDGSNFTLKIRSTKLEDSAMYFCASSLDRGTEAFFGQGTRLTVV.

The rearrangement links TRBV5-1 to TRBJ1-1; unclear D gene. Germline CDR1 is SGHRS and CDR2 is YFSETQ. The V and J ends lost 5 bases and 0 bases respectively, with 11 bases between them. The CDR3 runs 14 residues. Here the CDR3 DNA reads TGCGCCAGCAGAGGAGGGCCCATGAACACTGAAGCTTTCTTT. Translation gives CASRGGPMNTEAFF. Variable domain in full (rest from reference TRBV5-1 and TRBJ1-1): KAGVTQTPRYLIKTRGQQVTLSCSPISGHRSVSWYQQTPGQGLQFLFEYFSETQRNKGNFPGRFSGRQFSNSRSEMNVSTLELGDSALYLCASRGGPMNTEAFFGQGTRLTVV.